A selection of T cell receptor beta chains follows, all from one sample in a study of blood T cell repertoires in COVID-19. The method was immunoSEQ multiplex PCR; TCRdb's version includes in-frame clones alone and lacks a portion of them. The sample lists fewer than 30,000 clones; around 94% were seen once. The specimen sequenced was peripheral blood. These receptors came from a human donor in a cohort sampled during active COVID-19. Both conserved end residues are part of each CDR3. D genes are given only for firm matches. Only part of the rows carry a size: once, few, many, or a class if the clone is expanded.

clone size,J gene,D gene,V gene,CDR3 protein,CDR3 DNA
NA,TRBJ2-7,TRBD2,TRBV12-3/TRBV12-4,CASSLAGDEQYF,TGTGCCAGTTCACTAGCGGGAGACGAGCAGTACTTC
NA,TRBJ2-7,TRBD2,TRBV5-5,CASSPGGFEQYF,TGTGCCAGCAGCCCCGGGGGGTTCGAGCAGTACTTC
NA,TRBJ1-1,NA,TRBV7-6,CASTRSGGANTEAFF,TGTGCCAGCACCCGTAGCGGGGGTGCGAACACTGAAGCTTTCTTT
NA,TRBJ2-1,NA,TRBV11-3,CASSLDNRQSSSYNEQFF,TGTGCCAGCAGCTTAGATAACAGGCAGTCGAGCTCCTACAATGAGCAGTTCTTC
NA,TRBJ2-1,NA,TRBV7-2,CASSPRFGISYNEQFF,TGTGCCAGCAGCCCGAGGTTCGGGATCTCCTACAATGAGCAGTTCTTC
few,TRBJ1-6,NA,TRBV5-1,CASSLERPGDSPLHF,TGCGCCAGCAGCTTGGAACGGCCCGGGGATTCACCCCTCCACTTT
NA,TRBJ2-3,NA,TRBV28,CASSVWGGLGTDTQYF,TGTGCCAGCAGTGTTTGGGGGGGGCTCGGCACAGATACGCAGTATTTT
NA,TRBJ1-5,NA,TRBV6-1,CASSEALAGNQPQHF,TGTGCCAGCAGTGAAGCGTTGGCAGGCAATCAGCCCCAGCATTTT
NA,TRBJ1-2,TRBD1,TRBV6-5,CASSYSDRGGYTF,TGTGCCAGCAGTTACTCGGACAGGGGCGGCTACACCTTC
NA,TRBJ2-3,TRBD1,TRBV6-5,CASREDRIADTQYF,TGTGCCAGCAGGGAGGACAGGATCGCAGATACGCAGTATTTT
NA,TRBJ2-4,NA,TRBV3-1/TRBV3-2,CASSQDHGALAKNIQYF,TGTGCCAGCAGCCAAGATCATGGGGCCCTAGCCAAAAACATTCAGTACTTC
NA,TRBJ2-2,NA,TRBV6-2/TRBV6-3,CASSYSVLTGNTGELFF,TGTGCCAGCAGTTATTCGGTCTTGACAGGGAACACCGGGGAGCTGTTTTTT
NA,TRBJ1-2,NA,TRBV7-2,CASSTRQQIANYGYTF,TGTGCCAGCAGCACGAGACAGCAAATAGCTAACTATGGCTACACCTTC
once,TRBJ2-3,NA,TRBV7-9,CASSLYGADTQYF,TGTGCCAGCAGCTTATACGGGGCAGATACGCAGTATTTT
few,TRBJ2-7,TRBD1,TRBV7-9,CASSLLQGDTYEQYF,TGTGCCAGCAGCTTATTACAGGGGGACACCTACGAGCAGTACTTC
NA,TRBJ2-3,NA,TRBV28,CASSRQGAATDTQYF,TGTGCCAGCAGCCGCCAAGGGGCGGCAACAGATACGCAGTATTTT
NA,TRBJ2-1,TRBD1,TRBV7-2,CASSFPHRGPSYNEQFF,TGTGCCAGCAGCTTCCCACACAGGGGGCCGTCCTACAATGAGCAGTTCTTC
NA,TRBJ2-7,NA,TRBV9,CASSPGYEQYF,TGTGCCAGCAGCCCCGGGTACGAGCAGTACTTC
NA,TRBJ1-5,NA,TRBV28,CASSLLSGQLNQPQHF,TGTGCCAGCAGTTTATTGTCGGGACAACTCAATCAGCCCCAGCATTTT
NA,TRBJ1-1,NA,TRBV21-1,CASSRQIQGSGTEAFF,TGTGCCAGCAGCAGGCAAATCCAGGGGTCGGGCACTGAAGCTTTCTTT
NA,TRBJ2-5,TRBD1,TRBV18,CASSSRDRGQETQYF,TGTGCCAGCTCATCACGGGACAGGGGACAAGAGACCCAGTACTTC
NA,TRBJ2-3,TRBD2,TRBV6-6,CASTTDGTITDTQYF,TGTGCCAGCACCACAGACGGGACTATCACAGATACGCAGTATTTT